These T cell receptor beta chains were read from a single sample in a study of OX40 agonist ivuxolimab in advanced cancers. TCRdb's copy holds only in-frame clones and misses some; the assay was immunoSEQ multiplex PCR. The sample records tens of thousands of clones, around 94% being singletons. Here the sequenced sample was CD4+ or CD8+ T cells sorted from blood, taken in a trial of the OX40 agonist ivuxolimab. The origin of the receptors is an adult with an advanced solid tumor such as melanoma, head and neck, liver or kidney cancer. Both conserved end residues are part of each CDR3. D genes are given only for firm matches. Clone sizes are given selectively: once, few, many, or a class where the clone is expanded.

TRBJ2-1,NA,NA,TRBV6-5,TGTGCCAGCAGTTACTCGGACTCCTACAATGAGCAGTTCTTC,CASSYSDSYNEQFF
TRBJ1-5,TRBD1,NA,TRBV9,TGTGCCAGCAGCGAGACAGGGGGCAATCAGCCCCAGCATTTT,CASSETGGNQPQHF
TRBJ2-2,NA,NA,TRBV19,TGTGCCAGCCGCAGGGACACCGGGGAGCTGTTTTTT,CASRRDTGELFF
TRBJ2-1,TRBD2,NA,TRBV5-1,TGCGCCAGCAGCATGAAGGGAGGGACCTACAATGAGCAGTTCTTC,CASSMKGGTYNEQFF
TRBJ2-7,NA,once,TRBV10-3,TGTGCCATCAGTGAGGGCGCCGAGCAGTACTTC,CAISEGAEQYF
TRBJ2-7,TRBD2,NA,TRBV19,TGTGCCAGTAGTGAGGGACTAGCGGGGACCTACGAGCAGTACTTC,CASSEGLAGTYEQYF
TRBJ1-1,NA,NA,TRBV27,TGTGCCAGCAGTTTATTGGCGTACGCTGAAGCTTTCTTT,CASSLLAYAEAFF
TRBJ2-4,TRBD2,NA,TRBV11-2,TGTGCCAGCAGCTTAGAGGATAGCGGGGAGGGGACACTAGCCAAAAACATTCAGTACTTC,CASSLEDSGEGTLAKNIQYF
TRBJ1-2,NA,once,TRBV27,TGTGCCAGCAGTTTATCGGATAAAAATGGCTACACCTTC,CASSLSDKNGYTF
TRBJ2-7,TRBD1,NA,TRBV6-6,TGTGCCAGCAGCCCGGGACAGGGGGCTTACGAGCAGTACTTC,CASSPGQGAYEQYF
TRBJ2-7,NA,NA,TRBV4-1,TGCGCCAGCAGCCAAATGAGCTCCTACGAGCAGTACTTC,CASSQMSSYEQYF
TRBJ2-2,TRBD2,once,TRBV9,TGTGCCAGCAGCGTAGTTGGAGCGGGAGGCGGGACCGGGGAGCTGTTTTTT,CASSVVGAGGGTGELFF
TRBJ2-2,TRBD1,NA,TRBV7-2,TGTGCCAGCAGCTTGGACAGGGGGGCCGGGGAGCTGTTTTTT,CASSLDRGAGELFF
TRBJ2-1,NA,NA,TRBV4-2,TGTGCCAGCAGCCAGGTACTAGACCGATATTCCTACAATGAGCAGTTCTTC,CASSQVLDRYSYNEQFF
TRBJ2-7,TRBD2,NA,TRBV30,TGTGCCTGGAGGGCTAGCGGTCTTTCCTACGAGCAGTACTTC,CAWRASGLSYEQYF
TRBJ2-2,NA,NA,TRBV9,TGTGCCAGCAGCCCCCCAGGGGCGAACACCGGGGAGCTGTTTTTT,CASSPPGANTGELFF
TRBJ2-7,NA,NA,TRBV27,TGTGCCAGCAAGTCTCGCGCAGGACCAGCCTACGAGCAGTACTTC,CASKSRAGPAYEQYF
TRBJ1-5,TRBD1,NA,TRBV5-4,TGTGCCAGCAGTCTAAAAGGGGGACAGGGCGACAATCAGCCCCAGCATTTT,CASSLKGGQGDNQPQHF
TRBJ2-7,NA,once,TRBV10-3,TGTGCCATCAGTATAATGGGGAGCTCCTACGAGCAGTACTTC,CAISIMGSSYEQYF
TRBJ2-1,NA,medium-sized,TRBV4-1,TGCGCCAGCAGCCAAGAGGCTGCAGATGAGCAGTTCTTC,CASSQEAADEQFF
TRBJ2-7,NA,NA,TRBV4-1,TGCGCCAGCAGCCAGTGGGACAACTCCTACGAGCAGTACTTC,CASSQWDNSYEQYF
TRBJ2-1,NA,NA,TRBV6-4,TGTGCCAGCAGTGACTCGTGGGACTCCTCCTACAATGAGCAGTTCTTC,CASSDSWDSSYNEQFF
TRBJ2-1,TRBD1,NA,TRBV6-5,TGTGCCAGCAGTTACGGGGGGACAGGGGGTGGGTATGAGCAGTTCTTC,CASSYGGTGGGYEQFF
TRBJ2-3,NA,NA,TRBV4-1,TGCGCCAGCAGCCTACTTCCCTTGCAGACTAGCACAGATACGCAGTATTTT,CASSLLPLQTSTDTQYF
TRBJ2-3,NA,NA,TRBV4-1,TGCGCCAGCAGCCAAGGGGATCGGCAATTAGCAGATACGCAGTATTTT,CASSQGDRQLADTQYF
TRBJ1-3,NA,NA,TRBV6-5,TGTGCCAGCAGTTATGGGGGGGCGAGTGGAAACACCATATATTTT,CASSYGGASGNTIYF
TRBJ2-7,TRBD2,NA,TRBV7-2,TGTGCCAGCACCTCCGGCGGGAGGTTACCCTACGAGCAGTACTTC,CASTSGGRLPYEQYF
TRBJ1-4,NA,NA,TRBV28,TGTGCCAGCAGTTTGAGAATCGAGGTAGAAAAACTGTTTTTT,CASSLRIEVEKLFF
TRBJ2-5,NA,NA,TRBV11-2,TGTGCCGTTGGGCAGGGGTTTCCCAAAGAGACCCAGTACTTC,CAVGQGFPKETQYF
TRBJ2-7,TRBD1,NA,TRBV10-2,TGCGCCACCCAACAGGGGGTCCTTTCCTACGAGCAGTACTTC,CATQQGVLSYEQYF
TRBJ1-2,NA,NA,TRBV19,TGTGCCAGTAGTATGTTCGGGGACCAGGGCCGCGGCTTC,CASSMFGDQGRGF
TRBJ2-5,NA,NA,TRBV27,TGTGCCAGCAGTTTATCCGCAGGGGGGCAAGAGACCCAGTACTTC,CASSLSAGGQETQYF
TRBJ2-1,NA,NA,TRBV19,TGTGCCAGTAGTTTTACCGGGCTCAATGAGCAGTTCTTC,CASSFTGLNEQFF
TRBJ2-7,NA,NA,TRBV5-3,TGTGCCAGAATTGGGGAGCCCCCCTACGAGCAGTACTTC,CARIGEPPYEQYF
TRBJ1-5,NA,NA,TRBV19,TGTGCCAGTAGTATTTGGCCCGGGGGCAATCAGCCCCAGCATTTT,CASSIWPGGNQPQHF
TRBJ2-7,NA,NA,TRBV28,TGTGCCAGCAGTTTATCGCCGACAGGCTCTGGCGAGCAGTACTTC,CASSLSPTGSGEQYF
TRBJ2-2,NA,once,TRBV10-3,TGTGCCATCAGTGAGTTTACAGACACCGGGGAGCTGTTTTTT,CAISEFTDTGELFF
TRBJ2-7,NA,NA,TRBV25-1,TGTGCCAGCAGTGGCCGCAGGTCATCCTACGAGCAGTACTTC,CASSGRRSSYEQYF
TRBJ2-5,NA,NA,TRBV6-5,TGTGCCAGCAGTTACTCACCCGTCTCTGGGACCCAGTACTTC,CASSYSPVSGTQYF
TRBJ1-2,NA,NA,TRBV27,TGTGCCAGCAGTTTACAGGGGTCGTATGGCTACACCTTC,CASSLQGSYGYTF
TRBJ2-1,TRBD2,NA,TRBV9,TGTGCCAGCAGCCCATGGACTAGCGCCAATGAGCAGTTCTTC,CASSPWTSANEQFF
TRBJ1-4,TRBD1,NA,TRBV28,TGTGCCAGCAGTTTATATAGGACAGGGGGCGATGAAAAACTGTTTTTT,CASSLYRTGGDEKLFF
TRBJ2-3,NA,NA,TRBV5-6,TGTGCCAGCAGCTTGGTGGGCGGCGGGACAGATACGCAGTATTTT,CASSLVGGGTDTQYF
TRBJ2-3,NA,NA,TRBV29-1,TGCAGCGTTGGAACAGGGTTGACAGATACGCAGTATTTT,CSVGTGLTDTQYF
TRBJ2-3,NA,NA,TRBV28,TGTGCCAGCGGACAGACAGCCCTCACAGATACGCAGTATTTT,CASGQTALTDTQYF
TRBJ2-5,NA,few,TRBV18,TGTGCCAGCTCACCAGAACTGGAGACCCAGTACTTC,CASSPELETQYF
TRBJ2-3,TRBD2,NA,TRBV7-9,TGTGCCAGCAGCTATCCGGATAGCGGGACTAGCACAGATACGCAGTATTTT,CASSYPDSGTSTDTQYF
TRBJ2-7,TRBD1,NA,TRBV5-4,TGTGCCAGCAGCTTCGGACAGGGGTATTCCTACGAGCAGTACTTC,CASSFGQGYSYEQYF
TRBJ2-3,TRBD1,NA,TRBV2,TGTGCCAGCAGTGAAGCAGATCCGGGACAGACCACAGATACGCAGTATTTT,CASSEADPGQTTDTQYF
TRBJ2-7,NA,NA,TRBV5-4,TGTGCCAGCAGCTTGGGCCACGAGCAGTACTTC,CASSLGHEQYF